The clone carrying this T cell receptor beta chain was detected only a few times. Its specificity is not known. Some clones are missing from TCRdb's copy, which holds only in-frame ones; the method was immunoSEQ multiplex PCR. The repertoire holds under 100,000 clones, with 88% as singletons. The CDR3 is 14 residues long. V gave up 5 bases and J gave up 2 bases, with 13 bases separating them. The germline CDR1 and CDR2 sequences are MNHEY and SMNVEV (reference sequence). This record belongs to a study of T cell responses to AZD1222 COVID-19 vaccine. The overall study: Analyses pooled second doses at about 4 or about 12 weeks.

General observations from the study: Dominant at 160-218 and 743-854, vaccine-associated CD4 TCRs also spanned spike.

The sequence derives from an adult in good health. The rearrangement uses TRBV27 and TRBJ2-7; D is possibly TRBD1 (6 bases). Specimen: peripheral blood, collected on day 0 of AZD1222 vaccination. CDR3 coding DNA: TGTGCCAGCAGTCCCCACAGGGATACCTACGAGCAGTACTTC. This encodes CASSPHRDTYEQYF.